This entry lists 32 T cell receptor beta chains sequenced from one sample in a study of early T cells in non-severe SARS-CoV-2 infection. MiXCR was run by TCRdb on the 5' RACE reads, yielding one entry per CDR3 protein. This repertoire shows 62,000 or so distinct CDR3 sequences, 8.5% to 9.5% found once; its top ten account for about 1.2%. Sequencing used whole blood. The receptors here all came from an adult who was a healthcare worker with PCR-confirmed SARS-CoV-2 infection or an uninfected control (not recorded which).

DNA for the CDR3: TGTGCCAGCTCACGTTGGACACGCGCTGGGGCCAACGTCCTGACTTTC. Translation gives CASSRWTRAGANVLTF. The rearrangement links TRBV18 to TRBJ2-6; a possible D gene is TRBD1 (5 bases). V was cut by 4 bases and J by 2 bases, with 12 bases left in between. CDR3 length equals 16 residues. Germline V gene data show CDR1 as KGHSH and CDR2 as LQKENI.

The V and J genes are TRBV30 and TRBJ1-1, with TRBD1 identical over 8 bases. Per the germline V gene, CDR1 is GTSNPN and CDR2 is SVGIG (reference sequence). The CDR3 contains 12 residues. The V and J ends lost 2 bases and 13 bases, in that order; junction bases with no gene match: 9. DNA for the CDR3: TGTGCCTGGAGTCTAACCGGGACAGGCGGTTTCTTT. Its protein product is CAWSLTGTGGFF.

The sample holds a few counts of this clonotype. This chain joins TRBV15 and TRBJ1-2; D is ambiguous. Trimming pared 8 bases from V and 2 bases from J, leaving 18 bases between. The CDR3 sequence is 15 residues long. The germline V gene has CDR1 LNHNV and CDR2 YYDKDF (reference sequence). The CDR3 reads CATFGKGRTNYGYTF. The CDR3 nucleotides are TGTGCCACCTTTGGAAAGGGCAGAACCAACTATGGCTACACCTTC. Supplemented by reference TRBV15 and TRBJ1-2, the full variable domain reads DAMVIQNPRYQVTQFGKPVTLSCSQTLNHNVMYWYQQKSSQAPKLLFHYYDKDFNNEADTPDNFQSRRPNTSFCFLDIRSPGLGDTAMYLCATFGKGRTNYGYTFGSGTRLTVV.

This clonotype was detected many times. The chain employs TRBV7-2 and TRBJ2-2; D is uncertain. V was cut by 1 base and J by 4 bases, with 7 bases left in between. This CDR3 is 14 amino acids long. CDR1 and CDR2 from the germline V gene are SGHTA and FQGNSA. CDR3 in amino acids: CASSLDYSTGELFF. CDR3 bases: TGTGCCAGCAGCTTAGACTATTCCACCGGGGAGCTGTTTTTT.

The chain uses TRBV6-1 and TRBJ2-2, with no clear D. The germline V gene encodes CDR1 MNHNS and CDR2 SASEGT. There are 14 residues in the CDR3. V lost 0 bases, J lost 6 bases, and 8 bases lay in between. CDR3 protein: CASSEAPGPGELFF. The CDR3 bases are TGTGCCAGCAGTGAAGCGCCCGGACCCGGGGAGCTGTTTTTT.

This clonotype has ten or more counts. The V gene is TRBV7-8, the J gene TRBJ1-5, with D perhaps TRBD1 (6 bases). Trimming cost V 5 bases and J 7 bases, with 12 bases left between them. This CDR3 comprises 13 residues. CDR1 and CDR2 from the germline V gene are SGHVS and FQNEAQ. The DNA for the CDR3 is TGTGCCAGCAGCACAGGGAATCGCCAGCCCCAGCATTTT. This encodes CASSTGNRQPQHF.

The gene calls are TRBV5-6 and TRBJ1-6, with a weak D call TRBD1 (5 bases). The CDR3 is made up of 14 amino acids. Germline V gene data show CDR1 as SGHDT and CDR2 as YYEEEE. V gave up 2 bases and J gave up 3 bases, with 6 bases separating them. CDR3 residues: CASSLDSYNSPLHF. CDR3 DNA sequence: TGTGCCAGCAGCTTAGACAGCTATAATTCACCCCTCCACTTT.

This clonotype was found a few times. The rearrangement joins TRBV10-1 to TRBJ2-3; D is unclear. V was cut by 3 bases and J by 12 bases, with 10 bases left in between. Per the germline V gene, CDR1 is WNHNN and CDR2 is SYGVQD (reference sequence). The CDR3 totals 11 residues. The CDR3 region is CASSERQHQYF. CDR3 coding DNA: TGCGCCAGCAGTGAACGGCAGCACCAGTATTTT.

There are a few counts of this clonotype. The chain links TRBV18 to TRBJ1-5; D remains unclear. CDR3 length: 13 residues. Germline V lookup: CDR1 KGHSH, CDR2 LQKENI. Trimming cost V 2 bases and J 1 base, with 3 bases left between them. CDR3 in DNA: TGTGCCAGCTCACCAGGGAGCAATCAGCCCCAGCATTTT. This encodes CASSPGSNQPQHF.

The chain carries TRBV6-2 or TRBV6-3 and TRBJ2-3; no clear D. Per the germline V gene, CDR1 is MNHEY and CDR2 is SVGEGT. Trimming left V 0 bases short and J 2 bases short, with 12 bases between. The CDR3 spans 16 residues. Here the CDR3 reads CASSYSSPQYTDTQYF. The CDR3 DNA is TGTGCCAGCAGTTACTCTTCACCGCAGTACACAGATACGCAGTATTTT.

This clonotype was seen at least ten times. The rearrangement joins TRBV18 to TRBJ1-1, with D perhaps TRBD1 (5 bases). The CDR3 is 20 amino acids. CDR1 KGHSH and CDR2 LQKENI come from the germline V gene. The V end lost 0 bases, the J end lost 3 bases, and 26 bases lay between the germline ends. The CDR3 protein is CASSPPWGTRKGSMHTEAFF. The DNA of the CDR3 is TGTGCCAGCTCACCACCGTGGGGAACACGCAAGGGGTCGATGCACACTGAAGCTTTCTTT.

This clonotype was seen more than once but under ten times. The V gene is TRBV5-6, the J gene TRBJ2-7, with D hard to call. V shed 3 bases and J shed 6 bases, with 10 bases lying between them. The CDR3 contains 12 residues. Germline CDR1 and CDR2: SGHDT and YYEEEE. DNA of the CDR3: TGTGCCAGCAGCTCGTCCCGCGTCGAGCAGTACGTC. It translates to CASSSSRVEQYV.

This CDR3 is CSVRTTGVSGNTIYF. The CDR3 nucleotides are TGCAGCGTTCGTACAACAGGGGTCTCTGGAAACACCATATATTTT. The rearrangement links TRBV29-1 to TRBJ1-3; 7 nucleotides line up with TRBD1. Germline values: CDR1 SQVTM, CDR2 ANQGSEA. Trimming took 5 bases from V and 0 from J; bases not matched to a gene: 7. The length of the CDR3 is 15 residues. The whole variable domain, filled in from reference TRBV29-1 and TRBJ1-3, reads SAVISQKPSRDICQRGTSLTIQCQVDSQVTMMFWYRQQPGQSLTLIATANQGSEATYESGFVIDKFPISRPNLTFSTLTVSNMSPEDSSIYLCSVRTTGVSGNTIYFGEGSWLTVV.

This clonotype was recorded many times. V is TRBV12-3 or TRBV12-4 and J is TRBJ2-1; 8 bases match TRBD2. After removal of 5 bases from V and 7 bases from J, the junction contained 7 bases not matched to a gene. The CDR3 loop spans 14 amino acids. CDR3 bases: TGTGCCAGCAGTCCAGGACTAGCTTCGAATGAGCAGTTCTTC. It yields the protein CASSPGLASNEQFF.

V and J are TRBV10-3 and TRBJ1-4; maybe TRBD1 (5 bases). The CDR3 has 17 amino acids. The germline gives CDR1 ENHRY, CDR2 SYGVKD. The V gene lost 0 bases and the J gene lost 3 bases, with 14 bases spanning the gap. CDR3: CAISESFLGQANEKLFF. The CDR3 bases are TGTGCCATCAGTGAGTCATTTTTGGGGCAGGCTAATGAAAAACTGTTTTTT.

CDR3 nucleotide sequence: TGTGCCAGCAGCCAGGGACTAGCGGATTACAATGAGCAGTTCTTC. It encodes CASSQGLADYNEQFF. The rearrangement uses TRBV7-3 and TRBJ2-1; 11 bases align to TRBD2. CDR3 length: 15 amino acids. Looked up from germline, CDR1 is SGHTA and CDR2 is FQGTGA. Trimming at V came to 5 bases and at J to 4 bases, leaving 4 bases not matched to a gene.

This clonotype was seen only a few times. This chain joins TRBV7-2 and TRBJ2-3; 12 nucleotides align to TRBD2. The germline CDR1 and CDR2 sequences are SGHTA and FQGNSA. The V gene end was trimmed by 5 bases and the J gene end by 2 bases; junction bases not matched to a gene: 5. This CDR3 is 16 amino acids long. CDR3 nucleotide sequence: TGTGCCAGCAGCCTACTAGCGGGGGGTTCCACAGATACGCAGTATTTT. The encoded protein is CASSLLAGGSTDTQYF.

This clonotype has only a few counts. The chain has TRBV20-1 and TRBJ2-7; D is tentatively TRBD1 or TRBD2 (5 bases each). The CDR3 has 12 amino acids. V lost 5 bases and J lost 5, with 13 bases in between. In germline, CDR1 is DFQATT, CDR2 SNEGSKA (reference sequence). The CDR3 here is CSAHRRGDEQYV. CDR3 in DNA: TGCAGTGCTCACCGGCGAGGGGACGAGCAGTACGTC.

This clonotype was seen a few times. CDR3 sequence: CSVEEGAGVGDEQFF. The DNA of the CDR3 is TGCAGCGTTGAAGAGGGCGCAGGGGTCGGCGATGAGCAGTTCTTC. This chain connects TRBV29-1 to TRBJ2-1, with a possible D match to TRBD1 (6 bases). Germline V gene lookup returns CDR1 SQVTM and CDR2 ANQGSEA. The V and J ends lost 0 bases and 8 bases respectively, with 17 bases between them. The CDR3 sequence is 15 residues long.

This clonotype was seen a few times. CDR3 nucleotide sequence: TGCAGCGTTGAGTCAGGGGCTAAGGCGACTGAAGCTTTCTTT. Encoded protein: CSVESGAKATEAFF. The rearrangement uses TRBV29-1 and TRBJ1-1, with D possibly being TRBD1 (6 bases). Germline V gene sequence: CDR1 SQVTM, CDR2 ANQGSEA. Trimming took 3 bases from V and 5 from J, leaving 16 bases between them. The CDR3 runs to 14 residues. Together with reference TRBV29-1 and TRBJ1-1, the CDR3 gives the full variable domain: SAVISQKPSRDICQRGTSLTIQCQVDSQVTMMFWYRQQPGQSLTLIATANQGSEATYESGFVIDKFPISRPNLTFSTLTVSNMSPEDSSIYLCSVESGAKATEAFFGQGTRLTVV.

The genes are TRBV5-6 and TRBJ1-3; D not certain. Trimming removed 0 bases from V and 1 base from J, with 8 bases in between. The CDR3 runs 15 residues. From germline, CDR1 is SGHDT and CDR2 YYEEEE. The CDR3 is CASSLAPASGNTIYF. CDR3 bases: TGTGCCAGCAGCTTGGCTCCGGCGTCTGGAAACACCATATATTTT. Variable domain in full (rest from reference TRBV5-6 and TRBJ1-3): DAGVTQSPTHLIKTRGQQVTLRCSPKSGHDTVSWYQQALGQGPQFIFQYYEEEERQRGNFPDRFSGHQFPNYSSELNVNALLLGDSALYLCASSLAPASGNTIYFGEGSWLTVV.

This sequence joins TRBV11-2 and TRBJ2-7, with 11 bases that match TRBD1. This CDR3 has 14 residues. Germline V gene data show CDR1 as SGHAT and CDR2 as FQNNGV. V gave up 5 bases and J gave up 1 base; unmatched junction bases: 1. The CDR3 DNA is TGTGCCAGCAGCGGGGACAGGGGGTCCTACGAGCAGTACGTC. It codes for CASSGDRGSYEQYV.

This clonotype was detected ten times or more. The gene calls are TRBV4-2 and TRBJ1-3, with a weak D call TRBD1 (6 bases). Trimming left V 0 bases short and J 7 bases short, with 13 bases between. The CDR3 consists of 15 residues. Germline loops: CDR1 LGHNA, CDR2 YNFKEQ. CDR3 coding DNA: TGTGCCAGCAGCCAAGATTTTACAGGGATGAACACCATATATTTT. Translation: CASSQDFTGMNTIYF.

This clonotype was picked up a small number of times. The chain combines TRBV3-1 with TRBJ2-1; D perhaps matches TRBD2 (6 bases). This CDR3 has 14 amino acids. CDR1 and CDR2 from the germline V gene are LGHDT and YNNKEL (reference sequence). V was pared by 0 bases and J by 4 bases, with 7 bases between. The CDR3 sequence: CASSQERGYNEQFF. The CDR3 coding sequence is TGTGCCAGCAGCCAAGAGCGGGGATACAATGAGCAGTTCTTC.

This chain joins TRBV7-9 and TRBJ1-3; 7 nucleotides line up with TRBD1. Germline V gene data show CDR1 as SEHNR and CDR2 as FQNEAQ (reference sequence). This CDR3 has 13 amino acids. With V trimmed by 8 bases and J by 3 bases, 4 bases remained unmatched. The CDR3 loop is CASLTGDGNTIYF. As DNA, the CDR3 is TGTGCCAGCCTTACAGGGGATGGAAACACCATATATTTT.

This clonotype was detected a few times. The chain links TRBV12-5 to TRBJ1-5, with TRBD1 matching 7 bases. The junction had 5 bases not matched to a gene; V was cut back by 2 bases and J by 7 bases. CDR1 and CDR2 from the germline V gene are LGHNT and FRNRAP. CDR3 size: 14 residues. In DNA form, the CDR3 reads TGTGCTAGTGGTTTGCACAGGGGACTACAGCCCCAGCATTTT. Amino acid sequence: CASGLHRGLQPQHF.

The CDR3 DNA reads TGTGCCAGCAGCTCAGGGAACACAGGGGCCACTAATGAAAAACTGTTTTTT. Translation: CASSSGNTGATNEKLFF. The rearrangement uses TRBV7-2 and TRBJ1-4, with 7 bases matching TRBD1. Germline lookup yields CDR1 SGHTA and CDR2 FQGNSA. With 4 bases clipped from V and 2 bases from J, the junction kept 10 bases outside the gene matches. The CDR3 loop spans 17 amino acids.

This clonotype has more than one count but fewer than ten. CDR3 DNA: TGTGCCAGCAGGGATTGGGGGGGCGGAGATACGCAGTATTTT. Its protein is CASRDWGGGDTQYF. The chain joins TRBV27 to TRBJ2-3; tentatively, D is TRBD2 (7 bases). The CDR3 has 14 amino acids. Germline V gene sequence: CDR1 MNHEY, CDR2 SMNVEV (reference sequence). Trimming took 6 bases from V and 5 from J, leaving 15 bases between them.

J is TRBJ1-2 and V is TRBV6-5; D is uncertain. The V gene lost 4 bases and the J gene lost 1 base, with 19 bases spanning the gap. This CDR3 contains 17 residues. Germline CDR1 reads MNHEY; CDR2 reads SVGAGI. The CDR3 DNA follows: TGTGCCAGCAGTTGCTCGACTGGGAGGGTAGTTAACTATGGCTACACCTTC. Translated, it gives CASSCSTGRVVNYGYTF.

This clonotype has a count of ten or more. CDR3 region: CASSPGDRENTEAFF. The CDR3 bases are TGTGCCAGCAGCCCAGGGGACAGGGAGAACACTGAAGCTTTCTTT. V is TRBV7-2 and J is TRBJ1-1; 9 nucleotides agree with TRBD1. The germline gives CDR1 SGHTA, CDR2 FQGNSA. The CDR3 is 15 amino acids. The V and J ends lost 5 bases and 1 base, in that order; junction bases with no gene match: 5.

The chain joins TRBV29-1 to TRBJ2-6, with D hard to call. CDR3 length equals 14 residues. Germline-derived CDR1 and CDR2 are SQVTM and ANQGSEA. The V and J ends lost 4 bases and 4 bases respectively, with 11 bases between them. The CDR3 nucleotides read TGCAGCGTTGCAGAGGCTAGAGGGGCCAACGTCCTGACTTTC. Amino acids: CSVAEARGANVLTF. The full variable domain, with the rest looked up from reference TRBV29-1 and TRBJ2-6, is SAVISQKPSRDICQRGTSLTIQCQVDSQVTMMFWYRQQPGQSLTLIATANQGSEATYESGFVIDKFPISRPNLTFSTLTVSNMSPEDSSIYLCSVAEARGANVLTFGAGSRLTVL.

This chain joins TRBV7-3 and TRBJ2-2; no definite D call. Germline-derived CDR1 and CDR2 are SGHTA and FQGTGA. Trimming took off 5 bases at V and 0 bases at J, with 10 bases between the two ends. This CDR3 is 15 amino acids long. The CDR3 nucleotides read TGTGCCAGCAGCCCCTCCGGTCCGAACACCGGGGAGCTGTTTTTT. This gives the protein CASSPSGPNTGELFF.